The next 15 T cell receptor beta chains were all read from a single sample in a study of CXCR3-negative and CXCR3-positive naive CD8 T cells. Study outcomes and limitations: CXCR3-positive naive cells carried more hydrophobic TRB CDR3s than CXCR3-negative ones.

Each TRB cDNA library was prepared by 5' RACE (with UMI labels). One entry per CDR3 protein, without DNA, is what TCRdb gives after re-calling the 5' RACE reads. In total, the table holds some 120,000 distinct CDR3 sequences. These receptors are not linked to any known antigen. Sample: naive CXCR3+ CD8+ T cells from blood. Regarding subset: CD45RO-CCR7+CD27+CD95- naive CD8+ T cells expressing CXCR3 (TNR3+). These receptors all come from a human donor in good health. Some clones in this sample may be carry-over from other donors' samples.

The chain employs TRBV18 and TRBJ2-1; TCRdb outputs TRBD1, but without DNA this stays unchecked. The CDR3 consists of 13 residues. Germline assignment: CDR1 KGHSH and CDR2 LQKENI. CDR3 sequence: CASSPGPDSEQFF.

V gene TRBV27 combines with J gene TRBJ2-7; TCRdb lists TRBD1, though no DNA is available to test this call. This CDR3 region has 17 residues. CDR1 is MNHEY, CDR2 SMNVEV, per germline (reference sequence). The chain's CDR3 is CASSTPPRGTGTYEQYF.

V usage is TRBV12-3 or TRBV12-4 and J usage is TRBJ1-1. This CDR3 is 13 amino acids long. CDR3 in amino acids: CASSYVRNTEAFF.

V and J are TRBV7-3 and TRBJ1-2; the TCRdb call, TRBD1, lacks DNA for checking. The V gene's germline CDR1 is SGHTA and CDR2 FQGTGA. The CDR3 sequence is 15 residues long. This CDR3 is CASSPKQGTNYGYTF.

The J gene is TRBJ2-5, the V gene TRBV4-1; TCRdb outputs TRBD1, but without DNA this stays unchecked. The CDR3 extends over 14 amino acids. The germline V gene has CDR1 MGHRA and CDR2 YSYEKL. CDR3 amino acids: CASSHRTGEETQYF.

This chain joins TRBV29-1 and TRBJ2-1; the TCRdb D gene call, TRBD1, has no DNA to confirm it. From germline, CDR1 is SQVTM and CDR2 ANQGSEA. The CDR3 loop spans 16 amino acids. The chain's CDR3 is CSVAGTGVGSYNEQFF.

The chain recombines TRBV6-6 with TRBJ2-7. CDR1 and CDR2 (germline): MNHNY, SVGAGI (reference sequence). The CDR3 spans 14 residues. CDR3 amino acids: CASSYGELSYEQYF.

The chain links TRBV12-3 or TRBV12-4 to TRBJ2-1. The CDR3 extends over 15 amino acids. CDR3 sequence: CASSLEGGSYNEQFF.

The chain recombines TRBV28 with TRBJ1-5. Germline V gene sequence: CDR1 MDHEN, CDR2 SYDVKM. The CDR3 totals 14 residues. This CDR3 reads CASSPAVDYQPQHF.

The genes are TRBV4-2 and TRBJ1-4; TCRdb reports TRBD1, a call that lacks DNA to check it against. Per the germline V gene, CDR1 is LGHNA and CDR2 is YNFKEQ. The CDR3 extends over 18 amino acids. CDR3 loop: CASSQVELWATTNEKLFF.

J is TRBJ2-3 and V is TRBV14; TCRdb outputs TRBD1, but without DNA this stays unchecked. This CDR3 spans 16 amino acids. CDR1 and CDR2 (germline): SGHDN, FVKESK. The CDR3 is CASSPTGTAATDTQYF.

The rearrangement joins TRBV2 to TRBJ2-1; no DNA is available, so the TRBD1 call from TCRdb remains unchecked. Germline loops: CDR1 SNHLY, CDR2 FYNNEI. CDR3 length equals 15 residues. The CDR3: CAARIEDRVFNEQFF.

The genes are TRBV6-6 and TRBJ2-5; TCRdb's assignment of TRBD2 cannot be checked, as there is no DNA. This CDR3 contains 16 residues. Germline loops: CDR1 MNHNY, CDR2 SVGAGI (reference sequence). CDR3: CASSYGTSGGEETQYF.

The J gene is TRBJ2-1, the V gene TRBV29-1; there is no DNA to check the TCRdb D call of TRBD1. From germline, CDR1 is SQVTM and CDR2 ANQGSEA. CDR3 length equals 13 residues. This chain's CDR3 is CSVEPGTDNEQFF.

V and J are TRBV4-1 and TRBJ2-7. This CDR3 region has 17 residues. Per germline, CDR1 MGHRA and CDR2 YSYEKL. CDR3: CASSQVVVADSSYEQYF.